This T cell receptor beta chain was sequenced during a study of OX40 agonist ivuxolimab in advanced cancers. On the study more broadly: Under the entry rules, prior anti-PD-1, anti-PD-L1 or anti-CTLA-4 therapy was allowed, and about 38% had some. Study-wide results and limits: Average numbers of expanded clones were greater in CD8+ T cells than in CD4+.

V shed 4 bases and J shed 4 bases, with 10 bases lying between them. The germline V gene encodes CDR1 SEHNR and CDR2 FQNEAQ (reference sequence). CDR3 length equals 14 residues. Turning to this clone: What it binds is unknown.

Generated by immunoSEQ multiplex PCR, the TCRdb table keeps only in-frame clones and is missing some. The repertoire holds around 66,000 clones, with approximately 91% as singletons. The chain uses TRBV7-9 and TRBJ2-2; D may be TRBD2 (5 bases). The TCR comes from an adult with an advanced solid tumor such as melanoma, head and neck, liver or kidney cancer. Source: CD4+ or CD8+ T cells sorted from blood, taken in a trial of the OX40 agonist ivuxolimab. This CDR3 reads CASSSTSGTGELFF. In DNA form, the CDR3 reads TGTGCCAGCAGCTCAACTAGTGGCACCGGGGAGCTGTTTTTT.